One and the same sample provided the 31 T cell receptor beta chains below, sequenced in a study of blood T cell repertoires in COVID-19 (dated by TCRdb to 2020 to 2022). Library creation used the immunoSEQ multiplex PCR assay. TCRdb stores this immuneACCESS table with in-frame sequences only. Part of the clones is absent; in the studies checked, under half of the shortfall reflects unresolved V genes, and no reason is known for the rest. The sample table contains about 220,000 clones; only one count was recorded for 88% of them. Together, the top ten hold 0.72% of the sample. The sample was peripheral blood. Source of these receptors: a man in his forties with acute or convalescent COVID-19.

The gene calls are TRBV30 and TRBJ1-1; 8 nucleotides match TRBD1. V shed 4 bases, J shed 5 bases, and the junction held 6 bases outside the gene matches. The CDR3 is 13 residues long. Germline V gives CDR1 GTSNPN, CDR2 SVGIG (reference sequence). The chain's CDR3 is CAWTVDRGTEAFF. The CDR3 bases are TGTGCCTGGACCGTTGACAGGGGTACTGAAGCTTTCTTT.

This clone occurred a few times. The chain recombines TRBV6-4 with TRBJ2-1; 9 bases line up with TRBD2. V dropped 0 bases and J dropped 6; count of bases not matched to a gene: 6. The CDR3 is made up of 16 amino acids. The germline gives CDR1 MRHNA, CDR2 SNTAGT. The CDR3 loop is CASSDSAGGPVNEQFF. The CDR3 DNA reads as TGTGCCAGCAGTGACTCGGCGGGAGGGCCGGTCAATGAGCAGTTCTTC.

The genes are TRBV30 and TRBJ1-5; D uncertain. Germline V gene sequence: CDR1 GTSNPN, CDR2 SVGIG (reference sequence). Trimming cost V 3 bases and J 0 bases, with 15 bases left between them. CDR3 length: 16 amino acids. The CDR3 protein is CAWSSGLFYSNQPQHF. The CDR3 DNA sequence: TGTGCCTGGAGCTCAGGACTCTTCTATAGCAATCAGCCCCAGCATTTT. The variable domain in full, with the rest retrieved from reference TRBV30 and TRBJ1-5, is SQTIHQWPATLVQPVGSPLSLECTVEGTSNPNLYWYRQAAGRGLQLLFYSVGIGQISSEVPQNLSASRPQDRQFILSSKKLLLSDSGFYLCAWSSGLFYSNQPQHFGDGTRLSIL.

The gene calls are TRBV4-2 and TRBJ1-3; 9 bases agree with TRBD1. J gave up 3 bases and V 2 bases, and 5 bases lay outside the gene matches. The CDR3 consists of 16 residues. In germline, CDR1 is LGHNA, CDR2 YNFKEQ. The CDR3 region is CASSQIGQGFGNTIYF. CDR3 DNA: TGTGCCAGCAGCCAAATCGGACAGGGGTTTGGAAACACCATATATTTT.

The chain joins TRBV13 to TRBJ1-2; possible D gene TRBD1, 5 bases. CDR3 size: 13 residues. From germline, CDR1 is PRHDT and CDR2 FYEKMQ (reference sequence). Trimming pared 5 bases from V and 2 bases from J, leaving 9 bases between. The CDR3 DNA follows: TGTGCCAGCAGCCCCTCAGGGAACTATGGCTACACCTTC. Encoded protein: CASSPSGNYGYTF.

This chain joins TRBV7-7 and TRBJ2-5; 7 bases agree with TRBD1. Trimming removed 2 bases from V and 3 bases from J; junction bases left unmatched: 6. The germline CDR1 and CDR2 sequences are SSHAT and FNYEAQ (reference sequence). This CDR3 comprises 15 residues. The CDR3 DNA is TGTGCCAGCAGCTTAACCCTTGACAGGGAAGAGACCCAGTACTTC. Translating it yields CASSLTLDREETQYF. Together with reference TRBV7-7 and TRBJ2-5, the CDR3 gives the full variable domain: GAGVSQSPRYKVTKRGQDVTLRCDPISSHATLYWYQQALGQGPEFLTYFNYEAQPDKSGLPSDRFSAERPEGSISTLTIQRTEQRDSAMYRCASSLTLDREETQYFGPGTRLLVL.

The chain employs TRBV5-1 and TRBJ1-6; no clear D gene. Germline CDR1 reads SGHRS; CDR2 reads YFSETQ. Trimming pared 2 bases from V and 0 bases from J, leaving 9 bases between. This CDR3 region has 16 residues. CDR3 DNA sequence: TGCGCCAGCAGCTTTTTAGGGAGCTCCTATAATTCACCCCTCCACTTT. As protein: CASSFLGSSYNSPLHF.

This chain links TRBV28 with TRBJ2-7; D gene uncertain. This CDR3 region has 11 residues. Between the trimmed V and J ends, which lost 6 bases and 2 bases, there was a span of 5 bases. Per germline, CDR1 MDHEN and CDR2 SYDVKM. In DNA, the CDR3 is TGTGCCAGCAGAACAGCCTACGAGCAGTACTTC. Protein sequence: CASRTAYEQYF.

The chain joins TRBV4-2 to TRBJ2-5; 8 bases map to TRBD2. With V trimmed by 0 bases and J by 7 bases, 10 bases remained unmatched. The CDR3 spans 16 residues. CDR1 LGHNA and CDR2 YNFKEQ come from the germline V gene. The CDR3 loop reads CASSQDRRGASGTQYF. The CDR3 region has the DNA TGTGCCAGCAGCCAAGATCGGCGGGGGGCCTCTGGGACCCAGTACTTC.

J is TRBJ2-7 and V is TRBV6-5; D is possibly TRBD1 (6 bases). CDR3 length equals 16 residues. Trimming shortened V by 0 bases and J by 2 bases, and 14 bases separated the two germline ends. Germline CDR1 is MNHEY and CDR2 is SVGAGI. DNA for the CDR3: TGTGCCAGCAGTTACTCAGGGGGAATACCCACCTACGAGCAGTACTTC. This codes for CASSYSGGIPTYEQYF.

V gene TRBV30 combines with J gene TRBJ2-7; TRBD1 aligns across 7 bases. V lost 0 bases, J lost 3 bases, and 8 bases stayed unmatched. The CDR3 has 15 residues. Germline values: CDR1 GTSNPN, CDR2 SVGIG (reference sequence). CDR3 loop: CAWSVGTAAVYEQYF. As DNA, the CDR3 is TGTGCCTGGAGTGTAGGGACAGCAGCCGTCTACGAGCAGTACTTC.

The chain combines TRBV19 with TRBJ2-1; TRBD1 might be the D (6 bases). CDR3 length: 14 residues. Germline assignment: CDR1 LNHDA and CDR2 SQIVND (reference sequence). V was trimmed by 7 bases and J by 6 bases, leaving 16 bases between them. DNA of the CDR3: TGTGCCAGTACGGGAACAGGGTATCGCAATGAGCAGTTCTTC. Its protein product is CASTGTGYRNEQFF.

The V gene is TRBV5-1, the J gene TRBJ2-7, with D possibly matching TRBD2 (5 bases). This CDR3 has 14 residues. Germline CDR1 and CDR2: SGHRS and YFSETQ. Trimming pared 0 bases from V and 5 bases from J, leaving 12 bases between. In nucleotides, the CDR3 is TGCGCCAGCAGCTTGGCACTAGATCCCAACGAGCAGTACTTC. As protein: CASSLALDPNEQYF.

The rearrangement joins TRBV27 to TRBJ2-2; 7 bases line up with TRBD1. The CDR3 totals 18 residues. From germline, CDR1 is MNHEY and CDR2 SMNVEV (reference sequence). Trimming cost V 5 bases and J 3 bases; bases outside gene matches: 15. CDR3 sequence (DNA): TGTGCCAGCAGTAAACGGGACAGCCCCATCGGGGACACCGGGGAGCTGTTTTTT. This gives the protein CASSKRDSPIGDTGELFF.

The chain's CDR3 is CASSHQGGNEKLFF. The CDR3 DNA follows: TGTGCCAGTAGTCACCAGGGGGGAAATGAAAAACTGTTTTTT. The genes are TRBV19 and TRBJ1-4, with TRBD1 identical over 7 bases. The CDR3 contains 14 residues. The V gene's germline CDR1 is LNHDA and CDR2 SQIVND (reference sequence). After removal of 5 bases from V and 5 bases from J, the junction contained 5 bases not matched to a gene.

This rearrangement joins TRBV7-2 to TRBJ1-5; 8 nucleotides line up with TRBD1. V was pared by 6 bases and J by 7 bases, with 11 bases of the junction left unmatched. The CDR3 has 15 residues. Germline CDR1 SGHTA, CDR2 FQGNSA. The CDR3 is CASSYQGAGGQPQHF. The CDR3 nucleotides are TGTGCCAGCAGTTATCAGGGGGCAGGGGGCCAGCCCCAGCATTTT.

The J gene is TRBJ2-6, the V gene TRBV6-5, with a weak D call TRBD2 (5 bases). CDR1 and CDR2 from the germline V gene are MNHEY and SVGAGI. The CDR3 contains 13 residues. The CDR3 loop is CAARGPGANVLTF. The CDR3 DNA reads TGTGCAGCCAGAGGGCCTGGGGCCAACGTCCTGACTTTC.

The chain joins TRBV5-4 to TRBJ2-7; 10 bases align to TRBD1. V was clipped by 0 bases and J by 3 bases; unmatched bases: 0. Germline V gene data show CDR1 as SGHNT and CDR2 as YYREEE (reference sequence). CDR3 length equals 14 residues. The CDR3 nucleotides are TGTGCCAGCAGCTTGGGGACAGGGGGCTACGAGCAGTACTTC. This sequence encodes CASSLGTGGYEQYF.

This clone has just one count. V is TRBV30 and J is TRBJ2-7; 8 bases line up with TRBD2. Looked up from germline, CDR1 is GTSNPN and CDR2 is SVGIG (reference sequence). Trimming took 0 bases from V and 5 from J; bases not matched to a gene: 12. The CDR3 has 16 residues. In DNA form, the CDR3 reads TGTGCCTGGAGTGTGATTGGTAGCGGGATTATCGACGAGCAGTACTTC. Translated, it gives CAWSVIGSGIIDEQYF.

The chain has TRBV7-2 and TRBJ1-5; 9 bases map to TRBD1. From germline, CDR1 is SGHTA and CDR2 FQGNSA. V lost 6 bases and J lost 3; bases outside the gene matches: 12. The CDR3 runs 17 residues. The CDR3 spells CASRYTGGRFNNQPQHF. The CDR3 nucleotides read TGTGCCAGCAGATATACAGGGGGCCGGTTTAACAATCAGCCCCAGCATTTT.

V is TRBV28 and J is TRBJ2-5; D is possibly TRBD2 (5 bases). Trimming removed 1 base at V and 2 bases at J, with 8 bases between. CDR3 length: 14 residues. Per germline, CDR1 MDHEN and CDR2 SYDVKM. The CDR3 sequence is CASSLSQRQETQYF. The CDR3 nucleotides are TGTGCCAGCAGTTTATCCCAGCGGCAAGAGACCCAGTACTTC.

As for this clone: The same CDR3 arises from other DNA sequences in this sample as well. The chain couples TRBV7-8 to TRBJ1-2; 8 bases are shared with TRBD1. Trimming cost V 5 bases and J 3 bases; bases outside gene matches: 2. Germline CDR1 reads SGHVS; CDR2 reads FQNEAQ. The CDR3 runs to 13 residues. DNA of the CDR3: TGTGCCAGCAGCCTGGGACAGGACTATGGCTACACCTTC. Protein sequence: CASSLGQDYGYTF.

The rearrangement links TRBV6-6 to TRBJ2-5; 8 nucleotides line up with TRBD1. V was pared by 2 bases and J by 1 base, with 6 bases of the junction left unmatched. CDR1 is MNHNY and CDR2 is SVGAGI in the germline V gene (reference sequence). The CDR3 is 16 amino acids. The CDR3 DNA follows: TGTGCCAGCAGTTACCTCAGGGGGCCAGGCCAAGAGACCCAGTACTTC. This codes for CASSYLRGPGQETQYF.

The rearrangement links TRBV7-9 to TRBJ2-5; a possible D gene is TRBD1 (6 bases). Germline values: CDR1 SEHNR, CDR2 FQNEAQ (reference sequence). V gave up 6 bases and J gave up 2 bases, with 10 bases separating them. This CDR3 is built from 13 residues. CDR3 coding DNA: TGTGCCAGCAGTCCCGGGACACAAGAGACCCAGTACTTC. This sequence encodes CASSPGTQETQYF.

The chain has TRBV18 and TRBJ2-1; 8 nucleotides line up with TRBD2. Germline V gene data show CDR1 as KGHSH and CDR2 as LQKENI. The V segment lost 4 bases and the J segment 9 bases; nucleotides outside the gene matches: 5. CDR3 length: 13 amino acids. CDR3 bases: TGTGCCAGCTCACTTACCCGGGAGGGTGAGCAGTTCTTC. This encodes CASSLTREGEQFF.

The V call is TRBV28, the J call TRBJ2-2, with a possible D match to TRBD1 (6 bases). The CDR3 is made up of 13 amino acids. Trimming shortened V by 11 bases and J by 1 base, and 11 bases separated the two germline ends. From germline, CDR1 is MDHEN and CDR2 SYDVKM. The CDR3 sequence: CAGGQGNTGELFF. CDR3 sequence (DNA): TGTGCCGGGGGCCAGGGGAACACCGGGGAGCTGTTTTTT. The full variable domain, rest sourced from reference TRBV28 and TRBJ2-2, is DVKVTQSSRYLVKRTGEKVFLECVQDMDHENMFWYRQDPGLGLRLIYFSYDVKMKEKGDIPEGYSVSREKKERFSLILESASTNQTSMYLCAGGQGNTGELFFGEGSRLTVL.

V is TRBV5-4 and J is TRBJ2-7, with D possibly TRBD2 on 5 matching bases. Germline V gene lookup returns CDR1 SGHNT and CDR2 YYREEE (reference sequence). Trimming took off 2 bases at V and 5 bases at J, with 8 bases between the two ends. The CDR3 has 12 amino acids. The CDR3 nucleotides are TGTGCCAGCAGCTTCGGGGTCCACGAGCAGTACTTC. This translates into CASSFGVHEQYF.

The gene calls are TRBV6-2 or TRBV6-3 and TRBJ2-3, with 8 bases identical to TRBD2. Germline trimming cut 0 bases from V and 4 bases from J; bases unmatched to any gene: 9. Germline V CDR1 and CDR2: MNHEY, SVGEGT. The CDR3 extends over 17 amino acids. The CDR3 sequence: CASSYSIMGLVADTQYF. As DNA, the CDR3 is TGTGCCAGCAGTTACTCGATAATGGGACTAGTGGCAGATACGCAGTATTTT.

V and J are TRBV19 and TRBJ1-6, with unresolved D. The ends were cut back, 6 bases at V and 10 bases at J, with 19 bases in the middle. Germline V gives CDR1 LNHDA, CDR2 SQIVND (reference sequence). This CDR3 contains 15 residues. CDR3 in DNA: TGTGCCAGTAGCCCGCAGGTGGTCCGGCAGTCACCCCTCCACTTT. It is translated as CASSPQVVRQSPLHF.

The chain has TRBV19 and TRBJ2-5, with TRBD1 as a possible D gene (6 bases). V lost 8 bases and J 2 bases, leaving 6 bases between the germline ends. The germline V gene has CDR1 LNHDA and CDR2 SQIVND (reference sequence). The CDR3 is 11 residues long. CDR3: CASGQQETQYF. As DNA, the CDR3 is TGTGCCAGTGGACAGCAAGAGACCCAGTACTTC. The full variable domain, its missing parts supplied by reference TRBV19 and TRBJ2-5, is DGGITQSPKYLFRKEGQNVTLSCEQNLNHDAMYWYRQDPGQGLRLIYYSQIVNDFQKGDIAEGYSVSREKKESFPLTVTSAQKNPTAFYLCASGQQETQYFGPGTRLLVL.

V usage is TRBV6-5 and J usage is TRBJ1-6; tentative D call: TRBD1 (5 bases). V lost 2 bases to trimming and J lost 6 bases, with 8 bases between them. Germline V gene lookup returns CDR1 MNHEY and CDR2 SVGAGI. There are 14 residues in the CDR3. The DNA of the CDR3 is TGTGCCAGCAGTTACGGAGGGGCTAATTCACCCCTCCACTTT. Translating gives CASSYGGANSPLHF.